One and the same sample provided the 18 T cell receptor gamma chains below, sequenced in a study of human gamma delta and Vdelta1 T cells. TCRdb re-called the PCR reads with CATT. Here the sample spans around 4,500 gamma-chain clones, more than 30% being singletons. These receptors have no identified antigens. Sample: Vdelta1 gamma-delta T cells from blood grown in culture (DOT cells). These receptors were taken from a human donor in good health.

Regarding this clone: At the DNA level, this CDR3 is encoded by other sequences in the same sample as well. The gene calls are TRGV8 and TRGJP2. CDR1 and CDR2 from the germline V gene are VENAVY and YDSYNSRV. Unmatched junction bases numbered 5, after V lost 2 bases and J lost 5 bases. The CDR3 consists of 14 residues. CDR3 residues: CATWDKASDWIKTF. The CDR3 DNA reads TGTGCCACCTGGGATAAGGCCAGTGATTGGATCAAGACGTTT.

This clone was detected only a few times. The sample contains more than one DNA sequence encoding this CDR3. The rearrangement joins TRGV2 to TRGJ1 or TRGJ2. This CDR3 region has 14 residues. Germline CDR1 reads EGSNGY; CDR2 reads YDSYNSKV. J gave up 4 bases and V 0 bases, and 6 bases lay outside the gene matches. This CDR3 is CATWDGQGYYKKLF. The CDR3 DNA reads TGTGCCACCTGGGACGGGCAGGGATATTATAAGAAACTCTTT.

In this sample, this clone turned up a few times. The chain couples TRGV10 to TRGJ1 or TRGJ2. TRGV10 is assigned to the ORF class and has an uncertain function. Trimming cost V 8 bases and J 8 bases; bases outside gene matches: 13. The CDR3 length is 13 residues. The CDR3 DNA sequence: TGTGCTGCGTGGGATTTCAGTCCTAATAAGAAACTCTTT. Protein sequence: CAAWDFSPNKKLF.

This clone turned up a few times. This chain uses TRGV2 with TRGJ1 or TRGJ2. The V gene's germline CDR1 is EGSNGY and CDR2 YDSYNSKV. The CDR3 contains 11 residues. V lost 0 bases and J lost 11; bases outside the gene matches: 4. CDR3 loop: CATWDGGEKLF. The CDR3 DNA is TGTGCCACCTGGGACGGGGGAGAGAAACTCTTT.

In its sample, this clone was seen a few times. The rearrangement uses TRGV3 and TRGJ1 or TRGJ2. The ends lost 2 bases at V and 7 bases at J; junction bases unmatched: 5. Germline CDR1 is VTNTFY and CDR2 is YDVSTARD (reference sequence). The CDR3 has 12 amino acids. CDR3 in DNA: TGTGCCACCTGGGACATTCGGTATAAGAAACTCTTT. Its translation is CATWDIRYKKLF.

This clone is labeled medium-sized. The same CDR3 can be traced to other DNA sequences in this sample. The chain employs TRGV4 and TRGJP2. V trimming: 4 bases; J trimming: 5 bases; junction bases outside the gene matches: 13. CDR3 length: 16 amino acids. The germline gives CDR1 EGSTGY, CDR2 YDSYTSSV. The CDR3: CATWDETWRSDWIKTF. The CDR3 DNA reads as TGTGCCACCTGGGACGAAACCTGGAGGAGTGATTGGATCAAGACGTTT.

Turning to this clone: Other DNA sequences of this sample code for an identical CDR3. The J gene is TRGJ1 or TRGJ2, the V gene TRGV3. This CDR3 contains 13 residues. CDR1 and CDR2 (germline): VTNTFY, YDVSTARD (reference sequence). V was pared by 0 bases and J by 5 bases, with 4 bases of the junction left unmatched. As DNA, the CDR3 is TGTGCCACCTGGGACAGGCAACATTATAAGAAACTCTTT. Translating it yields CATWDRQHYKKLF.

This rearrangement joins TRGV3 to TRGJ1 or TRGJ2. CDR3 size: 16 residues. Germline CDR1 reads VTNTFY; CDR2 reads YDVSTARD (reference sequence). Trimming removed 0 bases from V and 7 bases from J; junction bases left unmatched: 15. Here the CDR3 DNA reads TGTGCCACCTGGGACAGGCCAGGGATTAAATGGTATAAGAAACTCTTT. Translation gives CATWDRPGIKWYKKLF.

V is TRGV8 and J is TRGJ1 or TRGJ2. The CDR3 covers 13 residues. CDR1 and CDR2 from the germline V gene are VENAVY and YDSYNSRV. V lost 2 bases, J lost 8 bases, and 9 bases stayed unmatched. This CDR3 reads CATWDILKDKKLF. For the CDR3, the DNA is TGTGCCACCTGGGATATTTTAAAGGATAAGAAACTCTTT.

A remark on this clone: A much larger clone lies one base from this, so it may be a read error. This chain uses TRGV2 with TRGJ1 or TRGJ2. The CDR3 consists of 12 residues. Germline V gene data show CDR1 as EGSNGY and CDR2 as YDSYNSKV. Trimming took 0 bases from V and 7 from J; bases not matched to a gene: 3. CDR3 sequence reads: CATWDGKYKKLF. Written as DNA, the CDR3 is TGTGCCACCTGGGACGGGAAATATAAGAAACTCTTT.

There are a few counts of this clone. V gene TRGV3 combines with J gene TRGJ1 or TRGJ2. This CDR3 is 12 amino acids long. Per the germline V gene, CDR1 is VTNTFY and CDR2 is YDVSTARD (reference sequence). V was clipped by 3 bases and J by 5 bases; unmatched bases: 4. The CDR3 DNA sequence: TGTGCCACCTGGGACCCCAATTATAAGAAACTCTTT. Translation: CATWDPNYKKLF.

The V call is TRGV3, the J call TRGJ1 or TRGJ2. J gave up 0 bases and V 0 bases, and 5 bases lay outside the gene matches. Germline CDR1 is VTNTFY and CDR2 is YDVSTARD (reference sequence). The CDR3 totals 15 residues. CDR3 in DNA: TGTGCCACCTGGGACAGGGTTTCGAATTATTATAAGAAACTCTTT. Encoded protein: CATWDRVSNYYKKLF.

A single count supports this clone. A much larger clone differs from this one at a single base, so this may be a read error. The sample contains more than one DNA sequence encoding this CDR3. The chain has TRGV4 and TRGJP2. Per germline, CDR1 EGSTGY and CDR2 YDSYTSSV. This CDR3 has 14 residues. V trimming: 4 bases; J trimming: 2 bases; junction bases outside the gene matches: 4. The CDR3 sequence is CATWDGSSDWIKTF. As DNA, the CDR3 is TGTGCCACCTGGGACGGAAGTAGTGATTGGATCAAGACGTTT.

The table lists this clone with a few counts. J is TRGJP2 and V is TRGV9. With 1 base clipped from V and 2 bases from J, the junction kept 7 bases outside the gene matches. CDR1 is GITISATS and CDR2 is ISYDGTV in the germline V gene (reference sequence). The CDR3 has 16 residues. The CDR3 loop reads CALWEVPESSDWIKTF. CDR3 bases: TGTGCCTTGTGGGAGGTCCCGGAAAGTAGTGATTGGATCAAGACGTTT.

This clone showed up just a few times. The V and J genes are TRGV4 and TRGJ1 or TRGJ2. In germline, CDR1 is EGSTGY, CDR2 YDSYTSSV. This CDR3 has 15 amino acids. Trimming removed 4 bases from V and 3 bases from J; junction bases left unmatched: 12. The CDR3 DNA sequence: TGTGCCACCTGGGACGGGCGGTCTACTTATTATAAGAAACTCTTT. Protein sequence: CATWDGRSTYYKKLF.

This clone occurred a few times. The genes are TRGV8 and TRGJP2. Trimming took 0 bases from V and 2 from J; bases not matched to a gene: 6. The germline CDR1 and CDR2 sequences are VENAVY and YDSYNSRV. There are 16 residues in the CDR3. The CDR3 spells CATWDRPNSSDWIKTF. The CDR3 DNA reads as TGTGCCACCTGGGATAGGCCTAACAGTAGTGATTGGATCAAGACGTTT.

With regard to this clone: Other nucleotide sequences from this sample produce the same CDR3. V is TRGV5 and J is TRGJ1 or TRGJ2. Trimming removed 3 bases from V and 3 bases from J; junction bases left unmatched: 5. This CDR3 comprises 13 residues. Germline-derived CDR1 and CDR2 are VINAFY and YDVSNSKD. As DNA, the CDR3 is TGTGCCACCTGGGACCGTCTTTATTATAAGAAACTCTTT. Amino acid sequence: CATWDRLYYKKLF.

Comment on this clone: This may arise from a read error, as a much more abundant clone is one base away. The genes are TRGV4 and TRGJ1 or TRGJ2. This CDR3 has 13 residues. Germline CDR1 and CDR2: EGSTGY and YDSYTSSV. With V trimmed by 4 bases and J by 5 bases, 8 bases remained unmatched. CDR3 sequence reads: CATWDGRDYKKLF. As DNA, the CDR3 is TGTGCCACCTGGGACGGGCGAGATTATAAGAAACTCTTT.